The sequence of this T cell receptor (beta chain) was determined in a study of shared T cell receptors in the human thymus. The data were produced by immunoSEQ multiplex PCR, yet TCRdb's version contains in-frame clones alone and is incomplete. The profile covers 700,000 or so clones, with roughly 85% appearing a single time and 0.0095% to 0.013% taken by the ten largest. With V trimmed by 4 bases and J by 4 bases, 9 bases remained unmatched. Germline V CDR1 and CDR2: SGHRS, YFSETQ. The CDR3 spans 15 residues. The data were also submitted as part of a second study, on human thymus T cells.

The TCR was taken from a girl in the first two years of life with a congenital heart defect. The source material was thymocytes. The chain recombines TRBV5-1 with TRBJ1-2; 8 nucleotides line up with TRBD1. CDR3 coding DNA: TGCGCCAGCAGCCCCGGGGCAGGGGGCCCCTATGGCTACACCTTC. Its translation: CASSPGAGGPYGYTF.